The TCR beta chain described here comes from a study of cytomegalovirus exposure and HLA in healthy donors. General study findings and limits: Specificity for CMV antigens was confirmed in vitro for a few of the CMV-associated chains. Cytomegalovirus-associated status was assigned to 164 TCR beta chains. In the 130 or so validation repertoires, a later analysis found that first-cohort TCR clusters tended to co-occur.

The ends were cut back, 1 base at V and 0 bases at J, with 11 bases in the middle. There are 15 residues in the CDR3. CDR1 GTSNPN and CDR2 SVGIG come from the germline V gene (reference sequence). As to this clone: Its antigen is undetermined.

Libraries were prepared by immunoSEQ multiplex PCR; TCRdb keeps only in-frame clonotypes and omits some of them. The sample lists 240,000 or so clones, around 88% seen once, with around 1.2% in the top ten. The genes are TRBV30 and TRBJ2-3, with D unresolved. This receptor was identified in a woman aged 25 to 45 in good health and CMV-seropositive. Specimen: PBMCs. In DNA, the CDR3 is TGTGCCTGGAGTGATGACATTTCTAGCACAGATACGCAGTATTTT. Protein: CAWSDDISSTDTQYF.